This T cell receptor (beta chain) comes out of a study of identical twins. This CDR3 region has 14 residues. Trimming took 4 bases from V and 1 from J, leaving 11 bases between them. Germline CDR1 and CDR2: SGHKS and YYEKEE (reference sequence). This clonotype was counted between two and nine times. A universal primer site was created by template switching, with the cDNA bearing unique molecular identifiers. MiXCR, applied by TCRdb to the 5' RACE reads, yields one record per CDR3 protein. The repertoire holds 640,000 or so distinct CDR3 sequences, with 5.5% to 6.5% as singletons. The TCR originated in a man aged 18-30 years in good health. Source material: naive T cells sorted from blood. The rearrangement uses TRBV5-5 and TRBJ1-1; D is ambiguous. The CDR3 DNA reads as TGTGCCAGCAGCGCGGGCCCCCGGAACACTGAAGCTTTCTTT. Encoded protein: CASSAGPRNTEAFF. Combining the CDR3 with reference TRBV5-5 and TRBJ1-1 gives the whole variable domain DAGVTQSPTHLIKTRGQQVTLRCSPISGHKSVSWYQQVLGQGPQFIFQYYEKEERGRGNFPDRFSARQFPNYSSELNVNALLLGDSALYLCASSAGPRNTEAFFGQGTRLTVV.